This T cell receptor (beta chain) emerged from a study of T-cell memory formation after mild COVID-19. UMIs and sample barcodes were carried by the TCR alpha and TCR beta cDNA libraries that 5'RACE produced using constant-segment primers. TCRdb processed the 5' RACE reads anew with MiXCR; each CDR3 protein has one entry. Among approximately 440,000 distinct CDR3 sequences listed, 15% to 25% were seen once. The CDR3 consists of 15 residues. From germline, CDR1 is SQVTM and CDR2 ANQGSEA. Losses at the gene ends were 4 bases for V and 2 bases for J; bases not matched to a gene: 9. The source material was PBMCs or a T cell subset sorted from them (not recorded which). V gene TRBV29-1 combines with J gene TRBJ2-5; 8 bases align to TRBD1. This sequence was found in an adult woman who had mild COVID-19 (a few samples of this study predate the infection). Cell type and time point are not known. CDR3 residues: CSVGTGMGLQETQYF. CDR3 nucleotide sequence: TGCAGCGTTGGGACAGGGATGGGTTTACAAGAGACCCAGTACTTC.